This entry lists 27 T cell receptor beta chains sequenced from one sample in a study of OX40 agonist ivuxolimab in advanced cancers. Some clones are missing from TCRdb's copy, which holds only in-frame ones; the method was immunoSEQ multiplex PCR. The table shows over 45,000 clones, with more than 75% occurring only once. The specimen comprised CD4+ or CD8+ T cells sorted from blood, sampled in a trial of the OX40 agonist ivuxolimab. Every receptor here comes from an adult with an advanced solid tumor such as melanoma, head and neck, liver or kidney cancer.

The chain has TRBV5-4 and TRBJ1-2; 7 bases map to TRBD1. Germline-derived CDR1 and CDR2 are SGHNT and YYREEE (reference sequence). The CDR3 loop spans 14 amino acids. V was clipped by 5 bases and J by 4 bases; unmatched bases: 8. In nucleotides, the CDR3 is TGTGCCAGCAGTCCACAGGGGCAAGTCTATGGCTACACCTTC. This gives the protein CASSPQGQVYGYTF.

V usage is TRBV7-3 and J usage is TRBJ2-3; unclear D gene. The CDR3 contains 13 residues. The germline gives CDR1 SGHTA, CDR2 FQGTGA. V lost 2 bases and J lost 4, with 7 bases in between. CDR3 nucleotide sequence: TGTGCCAGCAGCTTACTGGGTCCAGATACGCAGTATTTT. Its protein product is CASSLLGPDTQYF.

Written as DNA, the CDR3 is TGTGCCGGGGCTTGGACAGGCACCCCAGATACGCAGTATTTT. Translated: CAGAWTGTPDTQYF. The chain combines TRBV28 with TRBJ2-3, with 7 nucleotides matching TRBD1. Germline V gene sequence: CDR1 MDHEN, CDR2 SYDVKM. The CDR3 length is 14 residues. Losses at the gene ends were 11 bases for V and 4 bases for J; bases not matched to a gene: 12. Complete variable domain (other parts from reference TRBV28 and TRBJ2-3): DVKVTQSSRYLVKRTGEKVFLECVQDMDHENMFWYRQDPGLGLRLIYFSYDVKMKEKGDIPEGYSVSREKKERFSLILESASTNQTSMYLCAGAWTGTPDTQYFGPGTRLTVL.

This clone was recorded once. The chain employs TRBV5-4 and TRBJ2-3; no reliable D call. CDR3 length: 12 residues. From germline, CDR1 is SGHNT and CDR2 YYREEE (reference sequence). Trimming shortened V by 4 bases and J by 5 bases, and 8 bases separated the two germline ends. The CDR3 reads CASSAHRDTQYF. CDR3 DNA sequence: TGTGCCAGCAGCGCACACCGAGATACGCAGTATTTT.

The chain has TRBV7-9 and TRBJ2-7, with D perhaps TRBD2 (5 bases). CDR1 SEHNR and CDR2 FQNEAQ come from the germline V gene (reference sequence). Trimming took off 4 bases at V and 1 base at J, with 8 bases between the two ends. The CDR3 is 13 residues long. CDR3 sequence reads: CASSSRGSYEQYF. CDR3 coding DNA: TGTGCCAGCAGCTCTCGGGGTTCCTACGAGCAGTACTTC.

The rearrangement joins TRBV2 to TRBJ2-1; maybe TRBD1 (5 bases). Germline-derived CDR1 and CDR2 are SNHLY and FYNNEI. The V end lost 6 bases, the J end lost 0 bases, and 9 bases lay between the germline ends. The CDR3 is made up of 14 amino acids. The DNA of the CDR3 is TGTGCCAGCAGGGACACCTTCTCCTACAATGAGCAGTTCTTC. It encodes CASRDTFSYNEQFF.

This clone is a singleton in its sample. The chain employs TRBV14 and TRBJ1-5; 11 bases fit TRBD1. The ends lost 5 bases at V and 4 bases at J; junction bases unmatched: 10. Looked up from germline, CDR1 is SGHDN and CDR2 is FVKESK. CDR3 length: 17 amino acids. CDR3 region: CASSDILGTGGNQPQHF. DNA for the CDR3: TGTGCCAGCAGCGATATTTTAGGGACAGGGGGAAATCAGCCCCAGCATTTT.

The chain carries TRBV6-1 and TRBJ1-5; D is unresolved. The CDR3 runs 15 residues. Deletions cut 6 bases from V and 1 base from J, with 13 bases between. The germline V gene has CDR1 MNHNS and CDR2 SASEGT. CDR3: CASREGLESNQPQHF. The CDR3 DNA reads TGTGCCAGCAGGGAGGGTCTAGAGAGCAATCAGCCCCAGCATTTT.

The chain carries TRBV5-5 and TRBJ2-2; D is perhaps TRBD1 (5 bases). Germline CDR1 is SGHKS and CDR2 is YYEKEE (reference sequence). V lost 0 bases, J lost 4 bases, and 16 bases lay in between. The CDR3 contains 17 residues. In DNA, the CDR3 is TGTGCCAGCAGCTTGGCTGGGCCCAGGGTCGGCACCGGGGAGCTGTTTTTT. Translating it yields CASSLAGPRVGTGELFF.

The chain is built from TRBV6-5 and TRBJ2-3, with TRBD2 matching 9 bases. Germline V gene lookup returns CDR1 MNHEY and CDR2 SVGAGI. CDR3 length equals 15 residues. V was pared by 2 bases and J by 4 bases, with 4 bases of the junction left unmatched. CDR3 sequence reads: CASSYRGRVSDTQYF. CDR3 in DNA: TGTGCCAGCAGTTACCGCGGGAGGGTTTCAGATACGCAGTATTTT.

Worth noting for this clone: The junction departs from the called germline gene at one end, perhaps through a read error. The V and J genes are TRBV5-4 and TRBJ1-1; 10 bases align to TRBD1. Germline-derived CDR1 and CDR2 are SGHNT and YYREEE (reference sequence). There are 15 residues in the CDR3. CDR3 sequence: CASSHRQGAGTEAFF. Here the CDR3 DNA reads TGCGCCAGCAGCCACAGACAGGGGGCGGGCACTGAAGCTTTCTTT.

V and J are TRBV5-1 and TRBJ2-2; D uncertain. V shed 4 bases and J shed 5 bases, with 9 bases lying between them. The CDR3 sequence is 13 residues long. Looked up from germline, CDR1 is SGHRS and CDR2 is YFSETQ. CDR3 DNA: TGCGCCAGCAGCCGGGTGGGTACCGGGGAGCTGTTTTTT. Amino acids: CASSRVGTGELFF.

This chain links TRBV6-5 with TRBJ2-5; D call uncertain. Trimming stripped 6 bases from V and 1 base from J, with 15 bases between. The CDR3 has 15 amino acids. Germline V gene sequence: CDR1 MNHEY, CDR2 SVGAGI. The CDR3 DNA sequence: TGTGCCAGCAGCCGCTCAGGTGGTCCCCAAGAGACCCAGTACTTC. It yields the protein CASSRSGGPQETQYF.

The rearrangement uses TRBV18 and TRBJ2-7, with TRBD1 matching over 8 bases. The CDR3 spans 13 residues. From germline, CDR1 is KGHSH and CDR2 LQKENI. Unmatched junction bases numbered 7, after V lost 5 bases and J lost 7 bases. As DNA, the CDR3 is TGTGCCAGCTCAAAGGACAGGGCCGGGGAGCAGTACTTC. Encoded protein: CASSKDRAGEQYF.

This clone was counted only a few times. The chain recombines TRBV28 with TRBJ1-2; weak D call: TRBD1 (5 bases). Germline V gene sequence: CDR1 MDHEN, CDR2 SYDVKM. The CDR3 is 15 residues long. Trimming left V 5 bases short and J 3 bases short, with 16 bases between. Here the CDR3 reads CASSPNQAGHYGYTF. CDR3 nucleotide sequence: TGTGCCAGCAGTCCCAATCAGGCAGGGCACTATGGCTACACCTTC.

The rearrangement joins TRBV11-2 to TRBJ2-2; D ambiguous. From germline, CDR1 is SGHAT and CDR2 FQNNGV. Trimming pared 1 base from V and 6 bases from J, leaving 15 bases between. This CDR3 is 16 amino acids long. CDR3 coding DNA: TGTGCCAGCAGCTTAGTGAGGAGTTCAAGGGCCGGGGAGCTGTTTTTT. Its translation is CASSLVRSSRAGELFF.

The gene calls are TRBV25-1 and TRBJ2-7; 10 bases are shared with TRBD2. This CDR3 spans 16 amino acids. Germline values: CDR1 MGHDK, CDR2 SYGVNS. V gave up 4 bases and J gave up 7 bases; unmatched junction bases: 13. CDR3 coding DNA: TGTGCCAGCAGTGGCCCGGGACTAGCGACGTCGGGGGAGCAGTACTTC. Encoded protein: CASSGPGLATSGEQYF.

The rearrangement joins TRBV19 to TRBJ1-2; TRBD1 might be the D (6 bases). Germline values: CDR1 LNHDA, CDR2 SQIVND (reference sequence). Trimming stripped 4 bases from V and 0 bases from J, with 12 bases between. The CDR3 has 15 residues. The CDR3 sequence: CASSNMRTANYGYTF. For the CDR3, the DNA is TGTGCCAGTAGTAATATGCGGACAGCTAACTATGGCTACACCTTC.

The V gene is TRBV2, the J gene TRBJ1-5; no reliable D call. The CDR3 has 16 residues. Between the trimmed V and J ends, which lost 7 bases and 0 bases, there was a span of 16 bases. Germline CDR1 is SNHLY and CDR2 is FYNNEI. In DNA form, the CDR3 reads TGTGCCAGCACCTTGGGGAGGGTGTATAGCAATCAGCCCCAGCATTTT. Amino acid sequence: CASTLGRVYSNQPQHF.

CDR3 DNA sequence: TGTGCCAGTAGTAGAACCCAGATTGCCACCTCCTACAATGAGCAGTTCTTC. Translation gives CASSRTQIATSYNEQFF. The chain employs TRBV19 and TRBJ2-1; no clear D. Germline CDR1 LNHDA, CDR2 SQIVND (reference sequence). V lost 4 bases and J 0 bases, leaving 16 bases between the germline ends. This CDR3 contains 17 residues.

V gene TRBV28 combines with J gene TRBJ2-3; TRBD2 aligns across 9 bases. V trimming: 5 bases; J trimming: 2 bases; junction bases outside the gene matches: 5. This CDR3 region has 15 residues. The germline V gene encodes CDR1 MDHEN and CDR2 SYDVKM. CDR3 sequence: CASSKTSGLTDTQYF. The CDR3 nucleotides are TGTGCCAGCAGTAAGACTAGCGGCCTCACAGATACGCAGTATTTT.

The chain couples TRBV6-1 to TRBJ1-5; no firm D call. Trimming cost V 1 base and J 11 bases, with 15 bases left between them. The CDR3 is made up of 14 amino acids. The germline CDR1 and CDR2 sequences are MNHNS and SASEGT. The CDR3 loop is CASSEGAAIRSQHF. The CDR3 coding sequence is TGTGCCAGCAGTGAAGGAGCCGCGATTCGGTCCCAGCATTTT.

This clone has more than one count but fewer than ten. The chain employs TRBV9 and TRBJ1-1, with 7 bases fitting TRBD1. The germline V gene has CDR1 SGDLS and CDR2 YYNGEE. The ends lost 3 bases at V and 1 base at J; junction bases unmatched: 9. CDR3 length: 16 amino acids. In DNA, the CDR3 is TGTGCCAGCAGCGCATATCCTGGGACAGCGAACACTGAAGCTTTCTTT. Translating it yields CASSAYPGTANTEAFF.

The chain recombines TRBV6-4 with TRBJ2-1; D ambiguous. CDR1 is MRHNA, CDR2 SNTAGT, per germline. Trimming took off 3 bases at V and 9 bases at J, with 12 bases between the two ends. The CDR3 loop spans 13 amino acids. Here the CDR3 reads CASSEGRSSEQFF. CDR3 bases: TGTGCCAGCAGTGAAGGCAGGTCCTCTGAGCAGTTCTTC.

This clone was observed a handful of times. The chain links TRBV18 to TRBJ1-1, with unresolved D. Looked up from germline, CDR1 is KGHSH and CDR2 is LQKENI. The CDR3 sequence is 13 residues long. V lost 4 bases and J 5 bases, leaving 11 bases between the germline ends. CDR3 loop: CASSLEEGTEAFF. The CDR3 region has the DNA TGTGCCAGCTCACTAGAAGAGGGAACTGAAGCTTTCTTT.

The chain uses TRBV28 and TRBJ2-2; the D gene is possibly TRBD1 (6 bases). V lost 9 bases and J lost 1, with 15 bases in between. This CDR3 has 15 residues. Germline V gene data show CDR1 as MDHEN and CDR2 as SYDVKM. CDR3 nucleotides: TGTGCCAGTAGGGGGTCCCCCTTGAACACCGGGGAGCTGTTTTTT. It specifies CASRGSPLNTGELFF.

For the CDR3, the DNA is TGTGCCAGCAGTGTAACGGACAGTGCGAACACCGGGGAGCTGTTTTTT. Its translation: CASSVTDSANTGELFF. This chain connects TRBV2 to TRBJ2-2; TRBD1 might be the D (6 bases). V was trimmed by 4 bases and J by 0 bases, leaving 12 bases between them. CDR1 is SNHLY, CDR2 FYNNEI, per germline. The CDR3 runs 16 residues.